The 14 T cell receptor beta chains in this list originate from one sample, sequenced in a study of tissue T cells after allogeneic stem cell transplantation. TCRdb keeps only in-frame clones here, not all; method: immunoSEQ multiplex PCR. This sample has roughly 9,900 clones; roughly 66% occur once, and the top ten carry over 8.5%. The input for sequencing was tissue from the jejunum, taken at autopsy. The origin of the receptors is a woman aged 18-55 years with breast cancer.

Remarks on this clone: At one boundary the junction diverges from the germline segment, which might be a read error. V usage is TRBV24-1 and J usage is TRBJ2-3; D is ambiguous. CDR3 length: 13 residues. Germline CDR1 reads KGHDR; CDR2 reads SFDVKD. CDR3 sequence (DNA): TGTGCCACCACTGATCCTAGCACAGATACGCAGTATTTT. Protein: CATTDPSTDTQYF.

This chain links TRBV3-1 (or the pseudogene TRBV3-2) with TRBJ1-2, with D hard to call. CDR3 size: 15 residues. The V and J ends lost 1 base and 4 bases respectively, with 13 bases between them. Germline loops: CDR1 LGHDT, CDR2 YNNKEL (reference sequence). The CDR3 DNA reads TGTGCCAGCAGCCAAGTATCGATTTTCGGCTATGGCTACACCTTC. Protein: CASSQVSIFGYGYTF.

This chain connects TRBV21-1 to TRBJ1-6. TRBV21-1 is termed a pseudogene. The CDR3 runs 16 residues. The CDR3: CASSKGVGATNSPLHF. For the CDR3, the DNA is TGTGCCAGCAGCAAAGGGGTTGGAGCCACAAATTCACCCCTCCACTTT.

This clone is labeled medium-sized. V usage is TRBV5-4 and J usage is TRBJ2-1; 13 positions agree with TRBD2. This CDR3 spans 16 amino acids. The J segment lost 7 bases and the V segment lost 5 bases, leaving 9 bases of the junction unmatched. The germline V gene has CDR1 SGHNT and CDR2 YYREEE (reference sequence). CDR3 sequence reads: CASRRTSGSPRNEQFF. As DNA, the CDR3 is TGTGCCAGCAGGAGGACTAGCGGGAGCCCCCGGAATGAGCAGTTCTTC.

The chain couples TRBV15 to TRBJ1-4; 8 bases are a match to TRBD1. The CDR3 is 15 amino acids. Germline assignment: CDR1 LNHNV and CDR2 YYDKDF (reference sequence). Trimming cost V 5 bases and J 7 bases; bases outside gene matches: 9. In nucleotides, the CDR3 is TGTGCCACCAGCCGTCTACGTCAGGGGGCTGAAAAACTGTTTTTT. Amino acids: CATSRLRQGAEKLFF.

The rearrangement joins TRBV9 to TRBJ1-2; possibly TRBD1 for D (6 bases). Germline V gene data show CDR1 as SGDLS and CDR2 as YYNGEE. This CDR3 comprises 12 residues. Deletions cut 3 bases from V and 4 bases from J, with 7 bases between. CDR3 sequence: CASSGQVYGYTF. In DNA, the CDR3 is TGTGCCAGCAGCGGACAGGTCTATGGCTACACCTTC.

The chain uses TRBV19 and TRBJ1-1; D call uncertain. Germline-derived CDR1 and CDR2 are LNHDA and SQIVND (reference sequence). V gave up 7 bases and J gave up 0 bases, with 12 bases separating them. The CDR3 runs 14 residues. The CDR3 is CASKESGLNTEAFF. CDR3 coding DNA: TGTGCCAGTAAGGAAAGCGGGCTGAACACTGAAGCTTTCTTT.

This clone occurred a few times. The chain uses TRBV13 and TRBJ2-2; either TRBD1 or TRBD2 may fit D (5 bases each). CDR1 is PRHDT, CDR2 FYEKMQ, per germline (reference sequence). V lost 5 bases to trimming and J lost 0 bases, with 13 bases between them. The CDR3 loop spans 16 amino acids. The CDR3 loop reads CASSIRDVANTGELFF. The CDR3 region has the DNA TGTGCCAGCAGCATACGGGACGTCGCGAACACCGGGGAGCTGTTTTTT.

This chain connects TRBV5-6 to TRBJ1-1; TRBD1 might be the D (5 bases). CDR1 and CDR2 from the germline V gene are SGHDT and YYEEEE. The CDR3 length is 17 residues. Trimming took 1 base from V and 0 from J, leaving 16 bases between them. In nucleotides, the CDR3 is TGTGCCAGCAGCTTGAGGGTGTGGGCAGGGATGAACACTGAAGCTTTCTTT. Protein sequence: CASSLRVWAGMNTEAFF.

This clone was recorded a few times. This chain links TRBV7-8 with TRBJ2-7, with 7 bases that match TRBD1. This CDR3 contains 14 residues. The V and J ends lost 4 bases and 5 bases, in that order; junction bases with no gene match: 8. The germline CDR1 and CDR2 sequences are SGHVS and FQNEAQ. CDR3 coding DNA: TGTGCCAGCAGCTCTTTGACAGGGTTAGACGAGCAGTACTTC. This codes for CASSSLTGLDEQYF.

This chain uses TRBV28 with TRBJ2-3; D not certain. This CDR3 is 16 amino acids long. Germline CDR1 MDHEN, CDR2 SYDVKM. The V and J ends lost 5 bases and 1 base respectively, with 16 bases between them. The CDR3 reads CASSANPVWGTDTQYF. The CDR3 nucleotides read TGTGCCAGCAGTGCCAACCCCGTTTGGGGCACAGATACGCAGTATTTT.

The V call is TRBV7-2, the J call TRBJ1-3; D is undetermined. CDR1 SGHTA and CDR2 FQGNSA come from the germline V gene. The V and J ends lost 4 bases and 0 bases respectively, with 10 bases between them. This CDR3 contains 15 residues. The CDR3 region is CASSSLDDSGNTIYF. In DNA, the CDR3 is TGTGCCAGCAGCTCCCTTGATGACTCTGGAAACACCATATATTTT.

The chain uses TRBV14 and TRBJ1-2; D might be TRBD1 (5 bases). This CDR3 has 13 residues. Trimming removed 5 bases at V and 5 bases at J, with 12 bases between. Germline-derived CDR1 and CDR2 are SGHDN and FVKESK. The CDR3 spells CASSKGLQYGYTF. The CDR3 DNA follows: TGTGCCAGCAGCAAGGGACTCCAGTATGGCTACACCTTC. The variable domain in full, completed from reference TRBV14 and TRBJ1-2, reads EAGVTQFPSHSVIEKGQTVTLRCDPISGHDNLYWYRRVMGKEIKFLLHFVKESKQDESGMPNNRFLAERTGGTYSTLKVQPAELEDSGVYFCASSKGLQYGYTFGSGTRLTVV.

The chain carries TRBV18 and TRBJ2-7; 7 bases agree with TRBD2. From germline, CDR1 is KGHSH and CDR2 LQKENI. CDR3 size: 14 residues. With 3 bases clipped from V and 1 base from J, the junction kept 3 bases outside the gene matches. The CDR3 spells CASSPASGSYEQYF. In nucleotides, the CDR3 is TGTGCCAGCTCACCCGCTAGCGGTTCCTACGAGCAGTACTTC.